Listed below are T cell receptor beta chains from one sample, sequenced in a study of shared clonotypes between healthy human individuals. Data came from immunoSEQ multiplex PCR; TCRdb stores just in-frame clones and leaves some out. This sample carries roughly 2.4 million clones, approximately 94% of them seen once, and the ten largest clones take 0.13%. The sample consisted of naive CD4+ T cells sorted from blood. Receptor source: a man aged 18 to 29 in good health. Each CDR3 is given with its conserved first and last residue. D genes are given only for firm matches. A clone size is listed for some rows: how often the clone was seen (once, few, many), or a class if it is expanded.

j_call v_call clone_size d_call cdr3_aa cdr3_nt
TRBJ1-6 TRBV5-1 - - CASSFRPGAADSPLHF TGCGCCAGCAGCTTCAGACCCGGGGCCGCTGATTCACCCCTCCACTTT
TRBJ1-1 TRBV9 - TRBD1 CASSVLPTGARDTEAFF TGTGCCAGCAGCGTCCTACCGACAGGGGCAAGGGACACTGAAGCTTTCTTT
TRBJ2-7 TRBV11-2 - - CASSFSGTEQYF TGTGCCAGCAGCTTTTCGGGGACCGAGCAGTACTTC
TRBJ1-2 TRBV5-6 - - CASSLGWGGGDTF TGTGCCAGCAGCTTGGGATGGGGAGGTGGAGACACCTTC
TRBJ2-3 TRBV5-1 - TRBD2 CASSAQTSGTTDTQYF TGCGCCAGCAGCGCCCAAACTAGCGGGACTACAGATACGCAGTATTTT
TRBJ1-2 TRBV18 - - CASSPSREFYGYTF TGTGCCAGCTCACCATCGCGGGAGTTCTATGGCTACACCTTC
TRBJ1-1 TRBV10-3 - - CAISEGRREAFF TGTGCCATCAGTGAGGGACGGCGGGAAGCTTTCTTT
TRBJ2-7 TRBV10-3 once TRBD1 CAITKDRGPSYEQYF TGTGCCATCACAAAAGACAGGGGGCCCTCCTACGAGCAGTACTTC
TRBJ1-3 TRBV6-6 once - CASSPGRTYSGNTIYF TGTGCCAGCAGCCCGGGACGGACGTACTCTGGAAACACCATATATTTT
TRBJ1-1 TRBV29-1 - - CSVATASENTEAFF TGCAGCGTGGCTACTGCGAGTGAGAACACTGAAGCTTTCTTT
TRBJ2-3 TRBV10-2 - TRBD2 CASSDQAGGTDTQYF TGCGCCAGCAGTGACCAAGCGGGGGGAACAGATACGCAGTATTTT
TRBJ1-6 TRBV7-2 - TRBD1 CASSPGTEYNSPLHF TGTGCCAGCAGCCCGGGGACAGAGTATAATTCACCCCTCCACTTT
TRBJ1-1 TRBV11-2 - - CASSSGLMNTEAFF TGTGCCAGCAGCTCGGGGCTTATGAACACTGAAGCTTTCTTT
TRBJ2-6 TRBV2 - - CATIRANVLTF TGTGCGACCATACGGGCCAACGTCCTGACTTTC
TRBJ2-1 TRBV29-1 - - CSVDGGDNEQFF TGCAGCGTTGACGGTGGGGACAATGAGCAGTTCTTC
TRBJ2-7 TRBV6-5 - - CAIANEQYF TGTGCCATCGCGAATGAGCAGTACTTC
TRBJ1-6 TRBV6-5 - - CASSAQGGGNSPLHF TGTGCCAGCAGTGCACAGGGTGGAGGTAATTCACCCCTCCACTTT
TRBJ2-2 TRBV10-3 - - CAISNGRKATGELFF TGTGCCATCAGTAATGGACGGAAGGCAACCGGGGAGCTGTTTTTT
TRBJ1-3 TRBV18 - - CASSPQDTGNTIYF TGTGCCAGCTCACCCCAGGATACAGGAAACACCATATATTTT
TRBJ1-5 TRBV21-1 - - CASSKSRDFYNQPQHF TGTGCCAGCAGCAAGTCACGGGACTTCTACAATCAGCCCCAGCATTTT
TRBJ2-2 TRBV5-1 - - CASSLYGDTLNTGELFF TGCGCCAGCAGCCTCTATGGGGACACCCTGAACACCGGGGAGCTGTTTTTT
TRBJ1-4 TRBV11-2 - - CASSPTGRGGKLFF TGTGCCAGCAGCCCGACAGGCCGCGGGGGAAAACTGTTTTTT
TRBJ1-2 TRBV7-2 - - CASSPQPGAYGYTF TGTGCCAGCAGCCCCCAGCCAGGGGCCTATGGCTACACCTTC
TRBJ2-7 TRBV7-8 - TRBD1 CASSARDRGHEQYF TGTGCCAGCAGCGCCCGGGACAGGGGCCACGAGCAGTACTTC
TRBJ2-5 TRBV18 - - CASSPLLQETQYF TGTGCCAGCTCACCCCTGCTCCAAGAGACCCAGTACTTC
TRBJ2-1 TRBV2 - - CASSEASGYNEQFF TGTGCCAGCAGTGAAGCATCCGGATACAATGAGCAGTTCTTC
TRBJ2-7 TRBV4-3 - TRBD1 CASSQDRDYEQYF TGCGCCAGCAGCCAGGACAGGGACTACGAGCAGTACTTC
TRBJ2-2 TRBV25-1 - - CASSEMGTGELFF TGTGCCAGCAGTGAAATGGGGACCGGGGAGCTGTTTTTT
TRBJ1-2 TRBV27 - TRBD1 CASSLGTGPYGYTF TGTGCCAGCAGTTTAGGGACAGGCCCCTATGGCTACACCTTC
TRBJ2-5 TRBV7-3 - - CASSLGRAEETQYF TGTGCCAGCAGCTTAGGACGGGCAGAAGAGACCCAGTACTTC
TRBJ2-3 TRBV10-3 - - CASHRVWADTQYF TGTGCCTCCCACAGGGTTTGGGCAGATACGCAGTATTTT
TRBJ2-1 TRBV18 - - CASSPYSYNEQFF TGTGCCAGCTCACCCTACTCCTACAATGAGCAGTTCTTC
TRBJ2-1 TRBV9 - TRBD2 CASSVGASGRGEQFF TGTGCCAGCAGCGTAGGGGCTAGCGGGAGAGGTGAGCAGTTCTTC
TRBJ2-1 TRBV6-5 - TRBD1 CASRKGQGAYEQFF TGTGCCAGCAGAAAAGGACAGGGGGCCTATGAGCAGTTCTTC
TRBJ2-7 TRBV30 - - CAWTSEDYEQYF TGTGCCTGGACTAGCGAGGACTACGAGCAGTACTTC
TRBJ2-3 TRBV9 - TRBD1 CASSGRQGFDTQYF TGTGCCAGCAGCGGCCGACAGGGTTTTGATACGCAGTATTTT
TRBJ2-3 TRBV7-7 - TRBD1 CASSPGQGSDTQYF TGTGCTAGCAGCCCGGGACAGGGTTCAGATACGCAGTATTTT
TRBJ2-4 TRBV30 once - CAWSVGNLGDIQYF TGTGCCTGGAGTGTAGGCAACCTGGGGGACATTCAGTACTTC
TRBJ1-6 TRBV7-2 - TRBD1 CASSLSGQGNSPLHF TGTGCCAGCAGCTTATCGGGACAGGGCAATTCACCCCTCCACTTT
TRBJ1-5 TRBV5-1 once - CASSLGFLGQPQHF TGCGCCAGCAGCTTAGGGTTTTTGGGTCAGCCCCAGCATTTT
TRBJ1-5 TRBV10-3 - - CAISGQASNQPQHF TGTGCCATCAGTGGACAGGCTAGCAATCAGCCCCAGCATTTT
TRBJ1-2 TRBV11-3 - - CASSLNCGRANYGYTF TGTGCCAGCAGCTTGAATTGCGGGAGAGCTAACTATGGCTACACCTTC
TRBJ1-5 TRBV6-6 - - CASSYSAGNQPQHF TGTGCCAGCAGTTACTCCGCGGGGAATCAGCCCCAGCATTTT
TRBJ2-5 TRBV27 - - CASSEQGIGTQYF TGTGCCAGCAGCGAACAAGGGATTGGGACCCAGTACTTC
TRBJ1-1 TRBV7-2 - - CASRVAATLEAFF TGTGCCAGCAGGGTAGCGGCGACCCTTGAAGCTTTCTTT
TRBJ1-1 TRBV6-6 once - CASSFGQRRKNTEAFF TGTGCCAGCAGTTTCGGCCAGCGGAGAAAGAACACTGAAGCTTTCTTT
TRBJ2-2 TRBV18 - TRBD1 CASSLGQGRDTGELFF TGTGCCAGCTCCCTTGGACAGGGAAGGGACACCGGGGAGCTGTTTTTT
TRBJ1-6 TRBV5-6 - - CASSLGPGGSPLHF TGTGCCAGCAGCTTGGGCCCGGGTGGTTCACCCCTCCACTTT
TRBJ2-2 TRBV7-2 - - CASSYLANTGELFF TGTGCCAGCAGTTACCTGGCGAACACCGGGGAGCTGTTTTTT